The present TCR beta chain was sequenced within a study of T cell repertoires in cytomegalovirus infection (dated by TCRdb to about 2019). Background on the whole study: Donor HLA type was relevant to the analysis, as public TCR beta signatures indicated carriage of CMV infection together with the matching HLA type. Overall study results and their limits: The ex vivo response was dominated by HLA-C-restricted CMV-specific TCR beta clonotypes, and the single most frequent clonotype in two of eight donors was supplied by these HLA-C-restricted clonotypes. Cumulative frequency of public TCR beta family members discriminated carriers of CMV infection plus the relevant HLA type in this cohort and an independent roughly 330-donor cohort.

The reads were generated on an Illumina HiSeq 1500. The public reads were quality trimmed at Q25 with fastp and then assembled into clones with MiXCR by TCRdb, keeping productive beta chains. Every CDR3 protein is listed once, alongside the most common genes and DNA of its rows. The sample table holds hundreds of thousands of distinct CDR3 sequences, of which about a sixth were seen once. Of the sample, around 13% is held by the ten largest clones. This clonotype was seen only a few times. Its cognate antigen has yet to be identified. Per-base quality was not reported, and no clone a single base away is much larger than it. The sequencing input was PBMCs. This TCR was recovered from a human donor in good health (CMV status not recorded). Some clones in this sample may be carry-over from other donors' samples.

The nucleotide sequence is given as TGCAGTGTATTCGGGGGGGCCCCCGAGACCCAGTACTTC. Its amino acids are CSVFGGAPETQYF. In this chain, TRBV20-1 is recombined with TRBJ2-5, and 8 junctional nucleotides match TRBD2. The germline V gene (reference sequence) yields DFQATT for CDR1 and SNEGSKA for CDR2. The CDR3, from cysteine to phenylalanine, totals 13 residues. Of all the DNA, just the CDR3 is kept, 39 bases in frame from base 1. Trimming accounts for 7 bases at V and 5 bases at J, while the number of junction bases matched to no gene is 9.